This T cell receptor (beta chain) was profiled in a study of cytomegalovirus exposure and HLA in healthy donors. The V gene's germline CDR1 is GTSNPN and CDR2 SVGIG (reference sequence). Trimming cost V 3 bases and J 7 bases, with 21 bases left between them. This CDR3 comprises 15 residues. Both 60 Vbeta primers and 13 Jbeta primers went into the PCR. Repertoires were generated with immunoSEQ multiplex PCR, while TCRdb's copy carries only in-frame clones and drops some. The sample contains fewer than 200,000 clones, 75% to 80% of which appear only once. This TCR was recovered from a woman aged 35 to 49 in good health and CMV-seropositive. This rearrangement joins TRBV30 to TRBJ1-2, with a possible D match to TRBD1 (6 bases). The sample comprised PBMCs. CDR3 sequence: CAWRVNTGSGTGYTF. The CDR3 DNA is TGTGCCTGGAGGGTTAATACAGGGAGTGGTACTGGCTACACCTTC.